These T cell receptor beta chains were read from a single sample in a study of T cell responses to AZD1222 COVID-19 vaccine. Assay: immunoSEQ multiplex PCR; the TCRdb copy retains only in-frame clones and omits some. The sample holds about 35,000 clones, 70% to 90% seen once. Here the sequenced sample was peripheral blood, taken on day 0 of AZD1222 vaccination. These receptors were taken from an adult in good health. Each CDR3 is given with its conserved first and last residue. D genes are given only for firm matches. Size is omitted from some rows. Given values are once, few, many or a class for expanded clones.

.	TRBD2	TRBV2	TRBJ2-1	TGTGCCAGCAGACGACTAGCGGGAGTGGGGAATGAGCAGTTCTTC	CASRRLAGVGNEQFF
.	TRBD2	TRBV15	TRBJ2-4	TGTGCCACCAGCAGAGAAGGCGGGAGTAAAAACATTCAGTACTTC	CATSREGGSKNIQYF
.	.	TRBV28	TRBJ1-2	TGTGCCAGCAAAACAGCTAACTATGGCTACACCTTC	CASKTANYGYTF
.	TRBD1	TRBV15	TRBJ1-2	TGTGCCACCAGCAGAGATTTGGCAGGGGGATTTGCTGGCTACACCTTC	CATSRDLAGGFAGYTF
.	.	TRBV15	TRBJ2-7	TGTGCCACCAGCAGTGGGGACGGCGAGCAGTACTTC	CATSSGDGEQYF
.	TRBD1	TRBV28	TRBJ1-1	TGTGCCAGCAGTTTATCACGGGGACAGATGAGCACTGAAGCTTTCTTT	CASSLSRGQMSTEAFF
once	.	TRBV24-1	TRBJ2-5	TGTGCCACCAGTGATTTGCAACAAGGGTCCGGAGAGACCCAGTACTTC	CATSDLQQGSGETQYF
.	.	TRBV7-2	TRBJ1-2	TGTGCCAGCAACCCGCGGAGCTATGGAAACTATGGCTACACCTTC	CASNPRSYGNYGYTF
.	TRBD2	TRBV14	TRBJ2-5	TGTGCCAGCAGCCCACGCCAAGCGGGGAGAAAAGAGACCCAGTACTTC	CASSPRQAGRKETQYF
.	.	TRBV28	TRBJ1-2	TGTGCCACCCACACTTCTAACTATGGCTACACCTTC	CATHTSNYGYTF
.	.	TRBV29-1	TRBJ1-1	TGCAGCGTCCGACAGGCTCCGAACACTGAAGCTTTCTTT	CSVRQAPNTEAFF
.	TRBD1	TRBV6-6	TRBJ2-1	TGTGCCAGCAGAGCCGGGACAGACTACAATGAGCAGTTCTTC	CASRAGTDYNEQFF
once	.	TRBV3-1/TRBV3-2	TRBJ1-1	TGTGCCAGCAGGGGAAGGACTGAAGCTTTCTTT	CASRGRTEAFF